A single sample is the source of the 10 T cell receptor beta chains below, sequenced in a study of cytomegalovirus exposure and HLA in healthy donors. A multiplex PCR was run with 60 Vbeta primers and 13 Jbeta primers. Clones were read by immunoSEQ multiplex PCR, and TCRdb kept only the in-frame ones, dropping some. The sample has some 130,000 clones, 65% to 80% seen once. The material sequenced was PBMCs. The receptors shown here come from a man aged 35 to 55 in good health and CMV-seropositive.

The V gene is TRBV5-1, the J gene TRBJ1-1; 7 bases are shared with TRBD1. This CDR3 has 13 amino acids. V shed 0 bases and J 8 bases; nucleotides not matched to a gene: 4. Germline V CDR1 and CDR2: SGHRS, YFSETQ. The CDR3 here is CASSLGGDREAFF. CDR3 bases: TGCGCCAGCAGCTTGGGAGGGGACAGAGAAGCTTTCTTT.

This chain links TRBV6-1 with TRBJ2-5; TRBD2 might be the D (6 bases). The J call may be in error: the DNA end matches TRBJ2-7 better. Looked up from germline, CDR1 is MNHNS and CDR2 is SASEGT. The CDR3 contains 13 residues. CDR3 protein: CASSTAGPYEQYF. The CDR3 DNA reads as TGTGCCAGCAGTACGGCGGGACCCTACGAGCAGTACTTC.

This clone came up a few times. A read error may account for a junction end that differs from germline. The chain links TRBV20-1 to TRBJ1-5; the D gene is possibly TRBD1 (6 bases). Per the germline V gene, CDR1 is DFQATT and CDR2 is SNEGSKA (reference sequence). CDR3 length equals 11 residues. CDR3 protein: CSATYRAHTYF. The CDR3 coding sequence is TGCAGTGCCACGTACAGGGCCCATACCTATTTT.

Written as DNA, the CDR3 is TGTGCCAGCAGTTACACTGCGGGAGCCACAGATACGCAGTATTTT. Translation: CASSYTAGATDTQYF. The chain is built from TRBV6-6 and TRBJ2-3; 7 nucleotides align to TRBD2. Looked up from germline, CDR1 is MNHNY and CDR2 is SVGAGI (reference sequence). The CDR3 loop spans 15 amino acids. J lost 2 bases, V lost 2 bases, and 4 bases had no gene match.

The CDR3 protein is CASSPDRVDQYF. For the CDR3, the DNA is TGTGCCAGCAGCCCTGACAGGGTTGACCAGTACTTC. The rearrangement joins TRBV5-4 to TRBJ2-5; 7 bases agree with TRBD1. Losses at the gene ends were 4 bases for V and 10 bases for J; bases not matched to a gene: 7. The CDR3 is 12 amino acids. Germline V gene lookup returns CDR1 SGHNT and CDR2 YYREEE (reference sequence).

V gene TRBV6-1 combines with J gene TRBJ2-5, with 7 nucleotides matching TRBD1. The DNA end is more similar to TRBJ2-7, so the J call may be wrong. The V gene's germline CDR1 is MNHNS and CDR2 SASEGT. The CDR3 runs to 13 residues. Written as DNA, the CDR3 is TGTGCCAGCAATGGACAGGCCAACTACGAGCAGTACTTC. This translates into CASNGQANYEQYF.

This clone was recorded once. The chain uses TRBV4-2 and TRBJ2-1; 8 positions agree with TRBD2. The CDR3 loop spans 15 amino acids. CDR1 and CDR2 (germline): LGHNA, YNFKEQ. V shed 8 bases, J shed 7 bases, and the junction held 13 bases outside the gene matches. The CDR3 spells CASADGGRIRNEQFF. DNA of the CDR3: TGTGCCAGCGCCGACGGCGGGAGGATAAGGAATGAGCAGTTCTTC.

This chain connects TRBV30 to TRBJ1-1; tentative D call: TRBD1 (6 bases). V gave up 2 bases and J gave up 5 bases, with 12 bases separating them. The CDR3 is 13 residues long. Germline-derived CDR1 and CDR2 are GTSNPN and SVGIG (reference sequence). The CDR3 spells CAWSRGGRTEAFF. In DNA form, the CDR3 reads TGTGCCTGGAGTAGGGGGGGTAGGACTGAAGCTTTCTTT. The complete variable domain, with remaining parts taken from reference TRBV30 and TRBJ1-1, reads SQTIHQWPATLVQPVGSPLSLECTVEGTSNPNLYWYRQAAGRGLQLLFYSVGIGQISSEVPQNLSASRPQDRQFILSSKKLLLSDSGFYLCAWSRGGRTEAFFGQGTRLTVV.

As for this clone: A junction end diverges from the germline sequence, so it may reflect a read error. V is TRBV14 and J is TRBJ1-6, with 8 bases lining up with TRBD1. Looked up from germline, CDR1 is SGHDN and CDR2 is FVKESK. This CDR3 is 14 amino acids long. The CDR3 DNA sequence: TGTGCCAGCAGTCAAGGGACAGGATATTCACCCCTCCACTTT. This gives the protein CASSQGTGYSPLHF.

The chain couples TRBV7-9 to TRBJ2-6, with 8 bases lining up with TRBD1. Germline lookup yields CDR1 SEHNR and CDR2 FQNEAQ (reference sequence). Unmatched junction bases numbered 9, after V lost 1 base and J lost 4 bases. The CDR3 is 18 amino acids. This CDR3 is CASSLEFGQGGGANVLTF. CDR3 DNA sequence: TGTGCCAGCAGCTTAGAATTTGGACAGGGTGGCGGGGCCAACGTCCTGACTTTC.